One and the same sample provided the 27 T cell receptor beta chains below, sequenced in a study of shared clonotypes between healthy human individuals. Clones were read by immunoSEQ multiplex PCR, and TCRdb kept only the in-frame ones, dropping some. The sample has fewer than 1.8 million clones; around 98.5% are singletons. Sequencing was performed on naive CD4+ T cells sorted from blood. As for subset: CD45RA+ positively selected. Receptor source: a man under 40 in good health.

This chain joins TRBV7-9 and TRBJ1-4, with 7 bases that match TRBD1. Germline CDR1 SEHNR, CDR2 FQNEAQ (reference sequence). This CDR3 contains 15 residues. Trimming took 8 bases from V and 8 from J; bases not matched to a gene: 14. The CDR3: CASARGGDRGEKLFF. In DNA form, the CDR3 reads TGTGCCAGCGCAAGGGGAGGGGACAGAGGCGAAAAACTGTTTTTT. Full variable domain (missing parts from reference TRBV7-9 and TRBJ1-4): DTGVSQNPRHKITKRGQNVTFRCDPISEHNRLYWYRQTLGQGPEFLTYFQNEAQLEKSRLLSDRFSAERPKGSFSTLEIQRTEQGDSAMYLCASARGGDRGEKLFFGSGTQLSVL.

The chain has TRBV7-9 and TRBJ2-7, with D unresolved. Germline V gives CDR1 SEHNR, CDR2 FQNEAQ (reference sequence). The CDR3 length is 17 residues. With 4 bases removed from V and 4 bases from J, the gap between germline ends came to 23 bases. CDR3 loop: CASSWTPGPVGRYEQYF. The CDR3 nucleotides are TGTGCCAGCAGCTGGACCCCTGGGCCAGTCGGCCGTTACGAGCAGTACTTC.

The J gene is TRBJ2-7, the V gene TRBV7-6; D tentatively fits TRBD1 or TRBD2 (5 bases each). V was shortened by 4 bases and J by 1 base, with 20 bases between the two germline ends. CDR1 and CDR2 (germline): SGHVS, FNYEAQ. This CDR3 has 17 residues. The CDR3 coding sequence is TGTGCCAGCAGCTCTCGTCCGAGGGGACCGCTTTCCTACGAGCAGTACTTC. It translates to CASSSRPRGPLSYEQYF.

The V gene is TRBV5-5, the J gene TRBJ2-3; 7 bases are a match to TRBD1. The germline V gene has CDR1 SGHKS and CDR2 YYEKEE (reference sequence). This CDR3 is 17 amino acids long. V dropped 4 bases and J dropped 3; count of bases not matched to a gene: 14. This CDR3 is CASSARPLGQVTDTQYF. In nucleotides, the CDR3 is TGTGCCAGCAGCGCTCGACCCCTAGGACAGGTAACAGATACGCAGTATTTT.

The DNA of the CDR3 is TGCGCCAGCAGCACTGGGGTCGAGATGAACACTGAAGCTTTCTTT. This gives the protein CASSTGVEMNTEAFF. This rearrangement joins TRBV5-1 to TRBJ1-1; D is undetermined. Germline CDR1 reads SGHRS; CDR2 reads YFSETQ. With 4 bases removed from V and 0 bases from J, the gap between germline ends came to 13 bases. This CDR3 is 15 amino acids long. The full variable domain, in which reference TRBV5-1 and TRBJ1-1 provide the parts outside the CDR3, is KAGVTQTPRYLIKTRGQQVTLSCSPISGHRSVSWYQQTPGQGLQFLFEYFSETQRNKGNFPGRFSGRQFSNSRSEMNVSTLELGDSALYLCASSTGVEMNTEAFFGQGTRLTVV.

This chain links TRBV28 with TRBJ1-2; 7 nucleotides agree with TRBD1. From germline, CDR1 is MDHEN and CDR2 SYDVKM. V lost 5 bases, J lost 4 bases, and 13 bases stayed unmatched. The CDR3 is 16 residues long. Here the CDR3 reads CASSRHGTVNSYGYTF. The CDR3 region has the DNA TGTGCCAGCAGTCGTCACGGGACAGTCAATTCCTATGGCTACACCTTC.

The chain joins TRBV28 to TRBJ1-1, with D tentatively TRBD1 (5 bases). The V gene lost 10 bases and the J gene lost 2 bases, with 20 bases spanning the gap. This CDR3 has 15 amino acids. From germline, CDR1 is MDHEN and CDR2 SYDVKM. The CDR3 DNA reads TGTGCCACCCAGCTAATAGGGGCAAGAAACACTGAAGCTTTCTTT. Protein: CATQLIGARNTEAFF.

V is TRBV11-2 and J is TRBJ2-3; TRBD2 agrees at 9 bases. This CDR3 is built from 16 residues. Unmatched junction bases numbered 4, after V lost 0 bases and J lost 3 bases. In germline, CDR1 is SGHAT, CDR2 FQNNGV. CDR3 coding DNA: TGTGCCAGCAGCTTAGATAGCGGGAGCTGGACAGATACGCAGTATTTT. Protein sequence: CASSLDSGSWTDTQYF.

V is TRBV19 and J is TRBJ2-1, with D possibly TRBD1 on 6 matching bases. The CDR3 contains 15 residues. Trimming left V 7 bases short and J 0 bases short, with 13 bases between. CDR1 and CDR2 (germline): LNHDA, SQIVND (reference sequence). This CDR3 is CASTSLRGSYNEQFF. As DNA, the CDR3 is TGTGCCAGTACCTCTCTCAGGGGCTCCTACAATGAGCAGTTCTTC.

The chain links TRBV6-5 to TRBJ2-7; D uncertain. V lost 4 bases and J 4 bases, leaving 11 bases between the germline ends. Germline V CDR1 and CDR2: MNHEY, SVGAGI. The CDR3 is 13 residues long. CDR3 amino acids: CASSSPGTYEQYF. CDR3 in DNA: TGTGCCAGCAGTTCGCCAGGAACTTACGAGCAGTACTTC.

The V and J genes are TRBV6-1 and TRBJ2-3, with 9 bases identical to TRBD2. Unmatched junction bases numbered 8, after V lost 3 bases and J lost 4 bases. Germline V gene lookup returns CDR1 MNHNS and CDR2 SASEGT. This CDR3 is 16 amino acids long. The CDR3: CASSELAGEVADTQYF. In DNA, the CDR3 is TGTGCCAGCAGTGAGTTAGCGGGAGAGGTTGCAGATACGCAGTATTTT.

The gene calls are TRBV7-2 and TRBJ1-1; perhaps TRBD1 as D (6 bases). CDR3 length equals 15 residues. The germline CDR1 and CDR2 sequences are SGHTA and FQGNSA. V was cut by 6 bases and J by 0 bases, with 14 bases left in between. The CDR3 loop is CASRSRGQMNTEAFF. In DNA form, the CDR3 reads TGTGCCAGCAGATCAAGAGGACAGATGAACACTGAAGCTTTCTTT.

This sequence joins TRBV5-1 and TRBJ2-2, with D hard to call. There are 12 residues in the CDR3. Looked up from germline, CDR1 is SGHRS and CDR2 is YFSETQ. V lost 5 bases to trimming and J lost 4 bases, with 6 bases between them. The CDR3 loop reads CASSRVTGELFF. The CDR3 coding sequence is TGCGCCAGCAGTAGGGTCACCGGGGAGCTGTTTTTT.

The chain has TRBV9 and TRBJ2-2; D gene uncertain. Trimming stripped 0 bases from V and 3 bases from J, with 9 bases between. The CDR3 is 15 amino acids. Germline V gene lookup returns CDR1 SGDLS and CDR2 YYNGEE. The CDR3 DNA sequence: TGTGCCAGCAGCGTAGACGGGTATGACACCGGGGAGCTGTTTTTT. It codes for CASSVDGYDTGELFF.

The rearrangement joins TRBV18 to TRBJ1-1; D gene unclear. CDR3 size: 15 residues. Trimming shortened V by 6 bases and J by 0 bases, and 14 bases separated the two germline ends. Germline CDR1 reads KGHSH; CDR2 reads LQKENI. CDR3 loop: CASSLMTVVNTEAFF. The DNA for the CDR3 is TGTGCCAGCTCGCTCATGACGGTAGTGAACACTGAAGCTTTCTTT.

The chain recombines TRBV5-1 with TRBJ1-1; D remains ambiguous. The germline CDR1 and CDR2 sequences are SGHRS and YFSETQ. The CDR3 covers 13 residues. V lost 2 bases to trimming and J lost 6 bases, with 11 bases between them. The CDR3 here is CASSLTTGSEAFF. CDR3 bases: TGCGCCAGCAGCTTAACCACGGGATCTGAAGCTTTCTTT.

The chain couples TRBV11-2 to TRBJ2-7, with 8 bases identical to TRBD2. J lost 2 bases, V lost 5 bases, and 11 bases had no gene match. CDR3 length: 16 amino acids. Germline loops: CDR1 SGHAT, CDR2 FQNNGV. This chain's CDR3 is CASSLAGGRLPYEQYF. The CDR3 nucleotides read TGTGCCAGCAGCCTAGCGGGCGGGAGGCTCCCCTACGAGCAGTACTTC. The full variable domain, rest sourced from reference TRBV11-2 and TRBJ2-7, is EAGVAQSPRYKIIEKRQSVAFWCNPISGHATLYWYQQILGQGPKLLIQFQNNGVVDDSQLPKDRFSAERLKGVDSTLKIQPAKLEDSAVYLCASSLAGGRLPYEQYFGPGTRLTVT.

As for this clone: Other nucleotide sequences in the sample specify the same CDR3. This chain connects TRBV25-1 to TRBJ2-7, with D uncertain. The CDR3 runs 11 residues. V was cut by 4 bases and J by 1 base, with 2 bases left in between. Looked up from germline, CDR1 is MGHDK and CDR2 is SYGVNS. CDR3: CASSASYEQYF. For the CDR3, the DNA is TGTGCCAGCAGTGCGTCCTACGAGCAGTACTTC.

This rearrangement joins TRBV5-1 to TRBJ2-5, with 8 bases matching TRBD1. Germline CDR1 reads SGHRS; CDR2 reads YFSETQ. The CDR3 runs 13 residues. V was clipped by 4 bases and J by 4 bases; unmatched bases: 3. For the CDR3, the DNA is TGCGCCAGCAGCAGGACAGGGTCAGAGACCCAGTACTTC. It specifies CASSRTGSETQYF.

J is TRBJ2-2 and V is TRBV7-9; a weak D match, TRBD1 (5 bases). The CDR3 spans 16 residues. The V end lost 1 base, the J end lost 0 bases, and 9 bases lay between the germline ends. The V gene's germline CDR1 is SEHNR and CDR2 FQNEAQ (reference sequence). The DNA of the CDR3 is TGTGCCAGCAGCTTAGGGGGCAACACGAACACCGGGGAGCTGTTTTTT. It specifies CASSLGGNTNTGELFF.

This chain connects TRBV19 to TRBJ2-2; the D is unclear. This CDR3 comprises 15 residues. Per the germline V gene, CDR1 is LNHDA and CDR2 is SQIVND (reference sequence). Trimming took off 3 bases at V and 3 bases at J, with 11 bases between the two ends. The DNA for the CDR3 is TGTGCCAGTAGTATTAGGGTCGGATACACCGGGGAGCTGTTTTTT. It is translated as CASSIRVGYTGELFF. Based on the CDR3 plus reference TRBV19 and TRBJ2-2, the full variable domain is DGGITQSPKYLFRKEGQNVTLSCEQNLNHDAMYWYRQDPGQGLRLIYYSQIVNDFQKGDIAEGYSVSREKKESFPLTVTSAQKNPTAFYLCASSIRVGYTGELFFGEGSRLTVL.

The chain has TRBV29-1 and TRBJ1-1; D is undetermined. Trimming pared 5 bases from V and 0 bases from J, leaving 7 bases between. The CDR3 length is 12 residues. Per germline, CDR1 SQVTM and CDR2 ANQGSEA. For the CDR3, the DNA is TGCAGCGTTAAGAACATGAACACTGAAGCTTTCTTT. This sequence encodes CSVKNMNTEAFF.

J is TRBJ2-1 and V is TRBV28, with 8 bases aligning to TRBD2. The CDR3 sequence is 15 residues long. Germline lookup yields CDR1 MDHEN and CDR2 SYDVKM. With 6 bases clipped from V and 0 bases from J, the junction kept 4 bases outside the gene matches. The CDR3 here is CASRQSGSSYNEQFF. The CDR3 region has the DNA TGTGCCAGCAGACAAAGCGGGAGCTCCTACAATGAGCAGTTCTTC.

The chain is built from TRBV7-2 and TRBJ2-1; D may be TRBD1 (5 bases). The CDR3 sequence is 13 residues long. Germline V gives CDR1 SGHTA, CDR2 FQGNSA. V was trimmed by 3 bases and J by 10 bases, leaving 13 bases between them. DNA for the CDR3: TGTGCCAGCAGCTTTTTCCGGCAGGGCGAGCAGTTCTTC. The encoded protein is CASSFFRQGEQFF.

The J gene is TRBJ2-1, the V gene TRBV9; 7 nucleotides align to TRBD2. With 2 bases clipped from V and 4 bases from J, the junction kept 12 bases outside the gene matches. This CDR3 spans 17 amino acids. CDR1 is SGDLS, CDR2 YYNGEE, per germline. CDR3 in amino acids: CASSVSWGGSPYNEQFF. The CDR3 DNA follows: TGTGCCAGCAGCGTTTCGTGGGGCGGGAGCCCTTACAATGAGCAGTTCTTC.

On this clone itself: The same CDR3 arises from other DNA sequences in this sample as well. The CDR3 region is CASRNTGQETQYF. CDR3 in DNA: TGTGCCAGCAGAAATACAGGGCAAGAGACCCAGTACTTC. The V gene is TRBV28, the J gene TRBJ2-5; maybe TRBD1 (6 bases). Germline V lookup: CDR1 MDHEN, CDR2 SYDVKM. The germline V and J ends were trimmed by 6 bases and 2 bases, with 10 bases remaining between them. This CDR3 contains 13 residues.

This chain joins TRBV9 and TRBJ2-1; TRBD2 matches 8 bases. J was trimmed by 5 bases and V by 0 bases; bases with no gene match: 10. The CDR3 is made up of 17 amino acids. Germline CDR1 and CDR2: SGDLS and YYNGEE. Here the CDR3 DNA reads TGTGCCAGCAGCGTAGGGACTAGCCCCGGGGTGGACAATGAGCAGTTCTTC. This sequence encodes CASSVGTSPGVDNEQFF.